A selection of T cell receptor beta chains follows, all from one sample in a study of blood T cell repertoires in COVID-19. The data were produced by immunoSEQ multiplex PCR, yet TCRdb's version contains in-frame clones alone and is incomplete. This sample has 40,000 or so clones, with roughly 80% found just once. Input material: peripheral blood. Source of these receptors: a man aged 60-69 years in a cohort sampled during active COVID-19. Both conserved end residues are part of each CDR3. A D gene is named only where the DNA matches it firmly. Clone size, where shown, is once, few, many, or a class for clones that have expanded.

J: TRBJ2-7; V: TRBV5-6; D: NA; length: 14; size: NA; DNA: TGTGCCAGCAGCTTGTTTTCCGGAGGACACGAGCAGTACTTC; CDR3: CASSLFSGGHEQYF
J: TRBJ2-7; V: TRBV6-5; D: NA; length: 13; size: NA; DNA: TGTGCCAGCAGTTACGGGCCTAACTACGAGCAGTACTTC; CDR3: CASSYGPNYEQYF
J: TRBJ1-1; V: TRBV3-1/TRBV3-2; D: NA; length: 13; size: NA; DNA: TGTGCCAGCACCACAACCCCGGAGACTGAAGCTTTCTTT; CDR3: CASTTTPETEAFF
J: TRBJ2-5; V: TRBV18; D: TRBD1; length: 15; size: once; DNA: TGTGCCAGCTCCCGCGGACAGGGGGCGATGGAGACCCAGTACTTC; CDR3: CASSRGQGAMETQYF
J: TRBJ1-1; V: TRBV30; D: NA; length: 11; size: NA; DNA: TGTGCCTGGGCCAAGAACACTGAAGCTTTCTTT; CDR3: CAWAKNTEAFF
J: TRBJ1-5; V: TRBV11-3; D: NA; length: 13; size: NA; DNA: TGTGCCAGCAGCTTGAGCGGGGATCAGCCCCAGCATTTT; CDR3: CASSLSGDQPQHF
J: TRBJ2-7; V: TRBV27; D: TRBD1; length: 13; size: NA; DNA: TGTGCCACCCGGACAGGGGGCTCCTACGAGCAGTACTTC; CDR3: CATRTGGSYEQYF
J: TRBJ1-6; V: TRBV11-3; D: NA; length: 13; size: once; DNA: TGTGCCAGCGGGGGGTCGAGTAATTCACCCCTCCACTTT; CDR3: CASGGSSNSPLHF
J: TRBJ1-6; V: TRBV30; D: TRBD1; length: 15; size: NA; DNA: TGTGCCTGGAGTGTCGGACAGGGAAGGAATTCACCCCTCCACTTT; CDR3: CAWSVGQGRNSPLHF
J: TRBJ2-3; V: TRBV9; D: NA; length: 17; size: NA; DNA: TGTGCCAGCAGCGTAGGAGCACAAGGCGGCTTTAGCGATACGCAGTATTTT; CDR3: CASSVGAQGGFSDTQYF
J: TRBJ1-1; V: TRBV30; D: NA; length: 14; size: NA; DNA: TGTGCCTGGAGAGCAGGAGGAATGAACACTGAAGCTTTCTTT; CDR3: CAWRAGGMNTEAFF
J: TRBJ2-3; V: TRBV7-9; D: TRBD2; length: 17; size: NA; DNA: TGTGCCAGCAGCTTAGGGGTGGGGCGGGAGAGTGGAGATACGCAGTATTTT; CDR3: CASSLGVGRESGDTQYF
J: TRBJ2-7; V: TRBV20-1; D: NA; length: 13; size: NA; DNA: TGCAGTGCTAGTGGAGGGGGGGCCTACGAGCAGTACTTC; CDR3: CSASGGGAYEQYF
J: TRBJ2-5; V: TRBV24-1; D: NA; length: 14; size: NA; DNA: TGTGCCACCAGTGATTTTAAGGGGATAGAGACCCAGTACTTC; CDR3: CATSDFKGIETQYF
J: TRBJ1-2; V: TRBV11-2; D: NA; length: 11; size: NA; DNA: TGTGCCAGCAGCTCGGGATTGGGCTACACCTTC; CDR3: CASSSGLGYTF
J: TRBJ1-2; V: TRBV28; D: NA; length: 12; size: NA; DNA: TGTGCCAGCAGTTTATTAGCCTATGGCTACACCTTC; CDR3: CASSLLAYGYTF
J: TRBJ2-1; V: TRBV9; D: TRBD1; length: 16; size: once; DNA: TGTGCCAGCAGCGTAGAATCGAGACAGGGGAGCGATGAGCAGTTCTTC; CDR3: CASSVESRQGSDEQFF
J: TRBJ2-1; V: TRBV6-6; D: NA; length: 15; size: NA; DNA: TGTGCCAGCAGTTCAGGGGTGGGCTCCTACAATGAGCAGTTCTTC; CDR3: CASSSGVGSYNEQFF
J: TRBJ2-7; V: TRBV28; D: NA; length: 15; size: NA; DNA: TGTGCCAGCAGTCCAAGCACAGGGAGAATCCTAGGACAGTACTTC; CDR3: CASSPSTGRILGQYF
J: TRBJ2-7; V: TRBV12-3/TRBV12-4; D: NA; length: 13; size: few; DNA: TGTGCCAGCGTCCAGGGTCTGTCCTACGAGCAGTACTTC; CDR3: CASVQGLSYEQYF
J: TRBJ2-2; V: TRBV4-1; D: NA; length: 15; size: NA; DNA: TGCGCCAGCAGCCAAGGCTTAGTCAACACCGGGGAGCTGTTTTTT; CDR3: CASSQGLVNTGELFF
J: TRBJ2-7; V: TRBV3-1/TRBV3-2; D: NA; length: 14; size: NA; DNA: TGTGCCAGCAGCCCCCAGCAGGGTATGGGGGAGCAGTACTTC; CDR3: CASSPQQGMGEQYF
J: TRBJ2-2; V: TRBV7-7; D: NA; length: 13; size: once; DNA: TGTGCCAGCAGCTTAGGTGGCAGCGCGGAGCTGTTTTTT; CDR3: CASSLGGSAELFF
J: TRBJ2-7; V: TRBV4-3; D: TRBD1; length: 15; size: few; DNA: TGCGCCAGCAGCCAAGATGGGGGACAGACCTACGAGCAGTACTTC; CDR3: CASSQDGGQTYEQYF
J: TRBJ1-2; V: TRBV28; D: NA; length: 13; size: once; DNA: TGTGCCAGCAGTCCCGCAGGGTACGGAGGCTACACCTTC; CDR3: CASSPAGYGGYTF